Listed below are T cell receptor beta chains from one sample, sequenced in a study of T cell clones after liver transplantation. For these TCRs, the target antigens are not known. Clones were sequenced by immunoSEQ multiplex PCR, and TCRdb holds only the in-frame ones, with some missing. The data hold about 130 clones, with about 58% observed a single time. The sequencing sample was made of CD8+ T cells from cultured PBMCs. The receptors come from a human patient who received a liver transplant. A subset of T cells may come from the graft donor. Each CDR3 is given with its conserved first and last residue. A D gene is named only where the DNA matches it firmly. Clone size is shown for a subset of rows, as once, few, many or a class of expanded clone.

D: .
V: TRBV29-1
J: TRBJ2-2
size: few
CDR3: CSVVGDTGELFF
DNA: TGCAGCGTTGTGGGGGACACCGGGGAGCTGTTTTTT

D: .
V: TRBV10-1
J: TRBJ2-1
size: .
CDR3: CASSKDYANNEQFF
DNA: TGCGCCAGCAGTAAGGACTACGCAAACAATGAGCAGTTCTTC

D: .
V: TRBV28
J: TRBJ1-2
size: .
CDR3: CASSLVIGGTILHGYTF
DNA: TGTGCCAGCAGTTTAGTTATCGGGGGTACAATTTTACATGGCTACACCTTC

D: TRBD2
V: TRBV29-1
J: TRBJ2-7
size: .
CDR3: CSVPSGGGEQYF
DNA: TGCAGCGTTCCTAGCGGGGGTGGTGAGCAGTACTTC

D: .
V: TRBV6-5
J: TRBJ2-3
size: few
CDR3: CASSYSGSRDLDTQYF
DNA: TGTGCCAGCAGTTACTCTGGGAGCAGGGACCTAGATACGCAGTATTTT

D: .
V: TRBV6-1
J: TRBJ2-2
size: .
CDR3: CASSEEAGNTGELFF
DNA: TGTGCCAGCAGTGAAGAGGCAGGTAACACCGGGGAGCTGTTTTTT

D: TRBD1
V: TRBV10-2
J: TRBJ2-2
size: few
CDR3: CASRRDRGHYTGELFF
DNA: TGCGCCAGCAGGCGGGACAGGGGGCATTACACCGGGGAGCTGTTTTTT

D: .
V: TRBV11-2
J: TRBJ2-7
size: hyperexpanded
CDR3: CASSLGFYEQYF
DNA: TGTGCCAGCAGCTTGGGATTCTACGAGCAGTACTTC

D: .
V: TRBV19
J: TRBJ1-2
size: hyperexpanded
CDR3: CASSIDLRGSSDGYTF
DNA: TGTGCCAGTAGTATAGATCTAAGGGGTTCGTCGGATGGCTACACCTTC

D: .
V: TRBV11-2
J: TRBJ2-1
size: .
CDR3: CASSLVGGYEQFF
DNA: TGTGCCAGCAGCTTAGTTGGAGGGTATGAGCAGTTCTTC

D: TRBD1
V: TRBV9
J: TRBJ2-1
size: .
CDR3: CASSVEGTESYNEQFF
DNA: TGTGCCAGCAGCGTAGAAGGGACAGAGAGCTACAATGAGCAGTTCTTC

D: .
V: TRBV7-7
J: TRBJ2-1
size: hyperexpanded
CDR3: CASSLARGRICSEQFF
DNA: TGTGCTAGCAGCTTAGCGCGGGGGCGAATTTGTTCTGAGCAGTTCTTC

D: .
V: TRBV23-1
J: TRBJ1-2
size: .
CDR3: CASSQSAVEYYGYTF
DNA: TGCGCCAGCAGTCAATCAGCCGTGGAGTACTATGGCTACACCTTC

D: .
V: TRBV7-6
J: TRBJ1-4
size: .
CDR3: CASSLVPDGNEKLFF
DNA: TGTGCCAGCAGCTTGGTTCCGGACGGGAATGAAAAACTGTTTTTT

D: .
V: TRBV9
J: TRBJ2-5
size: .
CDR3: CASSGGVGMAQYF
DNA: TGTGCCAGCAGCGGTGGTGTTGGCATGGCCCAGTACTTC

D: .
V: TRBV19
J: TRBJ1-6
size: .
CDR3: CASSSTGTLVNSPLHF
DNA: TGTGCCAGTAGTTCCACCGGGACACTAGTTAATTCACCCCTCCACTTT

D: .
V: TRBV6-9
J: TRBJ2-6
size: .
CDR3: CASSKTHLRQSRANVLTF
DNA: TGTGCCAGCAGTAAAACGCACTTACGACAAAGTCGGGCCAACGTCCTGACTTTC

D: .
V: TRBV11-1
J: TRBJ1-5
size: .
CDR3: CASSHSSHSNQPQHF
DNA: TGTGCCAGCAGCCACAGCTCGCATAGCAATCAGCCCCAGCATTTT

D: .
V: TRBV2
J: TRBJ1-2
size: .
CDR3: CASTAAEGYTF
DNA: TGTGCCAGCACGGCCGCGGAGGGCTACACCTTC

D: .
V: TRBV6-5
J: TRBJ1-6
size: few
CDR3: CASSDPYNSPLHF
DNA: TGTGCCAGCAGTGACCCTTATAATTCACCCCTCCACTTT

D: .
V: TRBV10-3
J: TRBJ2-4
size: few
CDR3: CAIREGQKNIQYF
DNA: TGTGCCATCAGGGAGGGACAGAAAAACATTCAGTACTTC

D: .
V: TRBV18
J: TRBJ2-2
size: .
CDR3: CASSEVMLGGVDTGELFF
DNA: TGTGCCAGCTCTGAAGTTATGCTAGGAGGCGTCGACACCGGGGAGCTGTTTTTT

D: TRBD2
V: TRBV11-2
J: TRBJ2-7
size: .
CDR3: CASSRTSGTSYEQYF
DNA: TGTGCCAGCAGCCGAACTAGCGGTACTTCCTACGAGCAGTACTTC

D: .
V: TRBV22-1
J: TRBJ2-6
size: .
CDR3: CPGRKSRSEQSRVNILTF
DNA: TGTCCTGGGAGGAAATCCCGAAGCGAACAAAGTCGGGTCAACATCCTGACTTTC

D: .
V: TRBV5-2
J: TRBJ1-2
size: .
CDR3: CASNGLRVRKTYGYTF
DNA: TGTGCCAGCAATGGCTTACGAGTACGAAAGACCTATGGCTACACCTTC

D: .
V: TRBV28
J: TRBJ1-1
size: .
CDR3: CASSFGQFNMEAFF
DNA: TGTGCCAGCAGTTTCGGCCAGTTTAATATGGAAGCTTTCTTT

D: .
V: TRBV30
J: TRBJ1-5
size: .
CDR3: CAWSAGVGNQPQHF
DNA: TGTGCCTGGAGTGCCGGCGTCGGCAATCAGCCCCAGCATTTT

D: TRBD1
V: TRBV28
J: TRBJ1-5
size: few
CDR3: CASSLFRSGGEYRPQHF
DNA: TGTGCCAGCAGTTTATTTCGTTCAGGGGGCGAATACCGGCCCCAGCATTTT

D: .
V: TRBV5-1
J: TRBJ2-6
size: .
CDR3: CASGSQSRANVLTF
DNA: TGCGCCAGCGGTTCACAAAGTCGGGCCAACGTCCTGACTTTC